This T cell receptor beta chain was retrieved from a study of T cells in women clearing cervical HPV infection. The overall study: No precancer developed; the control's incident HPV16 infection cleared within 12 months.

Assay used: immunoSEQ multiplex PCR; TCRdb lists only in-frame clones, some missing. The data show about 48,000 clones, and the top ten clones hold around 1.6%. About this clone itself: Its antigen remains unidentified. The read terminates 3 residues ahead of where the CDR3 ends, so the germline J gene completes it.

From germline, CDR1 is MRHNA and CDR2 SNTAGT. The V segment lost 3 bases and the J segment 1 base; nucleotides outside the gene matches: 4. This CDR3 contains 15 residues. Findings and limits, study-wide: Cases carried less TRBV6-7 than controls: approximately 0.1% versus 0.16%. CIN3+ cases had significantly higher TCR repertoire richness than controls, but evenness did not differ.

Sequenced: blood buffy coat. The TCR originated in a woman between 18 and 70 years old with a cervical HPV16 infection that either progressed to CIN3+ or cleared (not recorded which). V usage is TRBV6-4 and J usage is TRBJ1-2, with 8 bases aligning to TRBD1. CDR3 DNA, as far as it was read: TGTGCCAGCAGTGAATGGACAGGGAGTAACTATGGC. It codes for CASSEWTGSNYG. The complete CDR3 protein is CASSEWTGSNYGYTF.